Following are 29 T cell receptor beta chains from one sample sequenced in a study of shared clonotypes between healthy human individuals. The repertoire was sequenced with immunoSEQ multiplex PCR; TCRdb's copy has only in-frame clones and lacks some. The sample carries fewer than 2.5 million clones, roughly 93% recorded once. The sequencing sample was made of naive CD4+ T cells from PBMCs. Subset noted: CD45RA+ positively selected. These receptors were collected from a man younger than 30 in good health. Some clones in this sample may be carry-over from other donors' samples.

About this clone itself: In the same sample, other DNA sequences code for this CDR3. The chain carries TRBV7-8 and TRBJ2-5; TRBD2 matches at 7 bases. The V segment lost 1 base and the J segment 1 base; nucleotides outside the gene matches: 0. Germline CDR1 reads SGHVS; CDR2 reads FQNEAQ. This CDR3 is built from 14 residues. The CDR3 nucleotides read TGTGCCAGCAGCTTAGGGGGGGGCCAAGAGACCCAGTACTTC. Translated, it gives CASSLGGGQETQYF.

The chain joins TRBV12-5 to TRBJ2-3; 11 bases agree with TRBD1. CDR3 length equals 17 residues. Germline trimming cut 1 base from V and 5 bases from J; bases unmatched to any gene: 8. The germline V gene encodes CDR1 LGHNT and CDR2 FRNRAP. The CDR3 loop reads CASGLGAGTGGVDTQYF. CDR3 nucleotides: TGTGCTAGTGGTTTGGGCGCCGGGACAGGGGGTGTAGATACGCAGTATTTT.

The chain recombines TRBV5-6 with TRBJ2-2; 9 nucleotides match TRBD1. The V and J ends lost 4 bases and 4 bases, in that order; junction bases with no gene match: 2. Germline V gene sequence: CDR1 SGHDT, CDR2 YYEEEE. The CDR3 is made up of 14 amino acids. In nucleotides, the CDR3 is TGTGCCAGCAGCCTGGGACAGGGCACCGGGGAGCTGTTTTTT. It translates to CASSLGQGTGELFF.

This rearrangement joins TRBV28 to TRBJ2-7, with D perhaps TRBD1 or TRBD2 (5 bases each). V was trimmed by 4 bases and J by 0 bases, leaving 7 bases between them. Germline CDR1 is MDHEN and CDR2 is SYDVKM. CDR3 length: 13 residues. Here the CDR3 reads CASSWDLSYEQYF. The CDR3 DNA is TGTGCCAGCAGTTGGGACCTCTCCTACGAGCAGTACTTC.

The chain employs TRBV5-4 and TRBJ2-7; TRBD1 matches 8 bases. The germline CDR1 and CDR2 sequences are SGHNT and YYREEE (reference sequence). The CDR3 loop spans 15 amino acids. With 4 bases clipped from V and 3 bases from J, the junction kept 9 bases outside the gene matches. In DNA form, the CDR3 reads TGTGCCAGCAGCCCAGGGGGCGCGGACGTCTACGAGCAGTACTTC. Its protein is CASSPGGADVYEQYF.

V is TRBV6-1 and J is TRBJ2-5; unclear D gene. The CDR3 is made up of 17 amino acids. The V gene's germline CDR1 is MNHNS and CDR2 SASEGT. Trimming took 3 bases from V and 1 from J, leaving 18 bases between them. Here the CDR3 reads CASSDGVVRIPQETQYF. CDR3 DNA: TGTGCCAGCAGTGATGGGGTGGTGCGGATACCCCAAGAGACCCAGTACTTC.

The rearrangement joins TRBV4-3 to TRBJ2-4; weak D call: TRBD2 (5 bases). Germline CDR1 is LGHNA and CDR2 is YSLEER. CDR3 length equals 15 residues. The V and J ends lost 5 bases and 3 bases respectively, with 14 bases between them. The CDR3 DNA reads TGCGCCAGCAGCTCTACAACAACTAGCAAAAACATTCAGTACTTC. Protein product: CASSSTTTSKNIQYF.

The chain is built from TRBV28 and TRBJ1-3; 8 bases are shared with TRBD1. V shed 7 bases, J shed 0 bases, and the junction held 2 bases outside the gene matches. The germline gives CDR1 MDHEN, CDR2 SYDVKM. This CDR3 contains 14 residues. CDR3 sequence: CASTGGPSGNTIYF. CDR3 DNA: TGTGCCAGCACAGGGGGCCCCTCTGGAAACACCATATATTTT.

The rearrangement uses TRBV11-2 and TRBJ1-4, with unresolved D. Per the germline V gene, CDR1 is SGHAT and CDR2 is FQNNGV. This CDR3 has 16 amino acids. Trimming pared 4 bases from V and 7 bases from J, leaving 19 bases between. This CDR3 reads CASSSLGAGTTEKLFF. Written as DNA, the CDR3 is TGTGCCAGCAGCTCACTAGGAGCGGGTACAACTGAAAAACTGTTTTTT.

The V and J genes are TRBV9 and TRBJ2-7, with D perhaps matching TRBD2 (6 bases). The germline V gene has CDR1 SGDLS and CDR2 YYNGEE. V was shortened by 2 bases and J by 4 bases, with 16 bases between the two germline ends. The CDR3 totals 15 residues. The chain's CDR3 is CASSVGGLGNYEQYF. The CDR3 nucleotides read TGTGCCAGCAGCGTTGGGGGACTGGGGAATTACGAGCAGTACTTC.

This sequence joins TRBV7-8 and TRBJ2-7; D perhaps matches TRBD2 (6 bases). The CDR3 loop spans 15 amino acids. Trimming pared 5 bases from V and 1 base from J, leaving 15 bases between. CDR1 is SGHVS, CDR2 FQNEAQ, per germline. The CDR3 sequence is CASSTHPRGSYEQYF. CDR3 in DNA: TGTGCCAGCAGCACCCACCCACGGGGGTCCTACGAGCAGTACTTC.

Only one count was recorded for this clone. The rearrangement joins TRBV7-3 to TRBJ2-7; 13 nucleotides agree with TRBD2. Germline V gene lookup returns CDR1 SGHTA and CDR2 FQGTGA. J gave up 5 bases and V 5 bases, and 3 bases lay outside the gene matches. The CDR3 covers 14 residues. In nucleotides, the CDR3 is TGTGCCAGCAGCCGTGGACTAGCGGGAGACGAGCAGTACTTC. Protein: CASSRGLAGDEQYF.

V gene TRBV7-2 combines with J gene TRBJ2-1; TRBD1 matches at 9 bases. The CDR3 extends over 14 amino acids. Germline CDR1 SGHTA, CDR2 FQGNSA. V gave up 5 bases and J gave up 9 bases; unmatched junction bases: 8. The CDR3 nucleotides read TGTGCCAGCAGCCTAGGGACAGGGATGGGTGAGCAGTTCTTC. Encoded protein: CASSLGTGMGEQFF.

The chain recombines TRBV28 with TRBJ2-5, with 8 bases matching TRBD2. The trim removed 4 bases at V and 5 bases at J, leaving 15 bases unmatched. The CDR3 covers 17 residues. Germline CDR1 and CDR2: MDHEN and SYDVKM. CDR3 DNA: TGTGCCAGCAGTTCACCCCGGGGGGGGAGGGAGTCGGAGACCCAGTACTTC. Residues: CASSSPRGGRESETQYF.

The J gene is TRBJ1-1, the V gene TRBV5-1; tentative D call: TRBD1 (5 bases). CDR1 and CDR2 (germline): SGHRS, YFSETQ. This CDR3 region has 17 residues. V was cut by 1 base and J by 0 bases, with 16 bases left in between. In nucleotides, the CDR3 is TGCGCCAGCAGCTTGATGCTCGCTGTACAGGTGAACACTGAAGCTTTCTTT. This gives the protein CASSLMLAVQVNTEAFF.

The chain employs TRBV6-6 and TRBJ1-1; unclear D gene. The CDR3 consists of 15 residues. From germline, CDR1 is MNHNY and CDR2 SVGAGI (reference sequence). V was clipped by 0 bases and J by 4 bases, with 12 bases between them. The CDR3 region has the DNA TGTGCCAGCAGTTACTCGTGGGGTCGCGGCACTGAAGCTTTCTTT. The encoded protein is CASSYSWGRGTEAFF.

The chain links TRBV13 to TRBJ2-1, with TRBD2 matching over 11 bases. From germline, CDR1 is PRHDT and CDR2 FYEKMQ (reference sequence). The trim removed 4 bases at V and 11 bases at J, leaving 10 bases unmatched. The CDR3 totals 15 residues. CDR3 in amino acids: CASSSRSGRATQQFF. DNA of the CDR3: TGTGCCAGCAGCTCACGTAGCGGGAGGGCTACACAGCAGTTCTTC.

The CDR3 DNA reads TGCGCCAGCAGCTTGGTTTCCACAGCGGGAGGAGGTGAGCAGTTCTTC. Translation gives CASSLVSTAGGGEQFF. This rearrangement joins TRBV5-1 to TRBJ2-1; 9 nucleotides agree with TRBD2. The V gene's germline CDR1 is SGHRS and CDR2 YFSETQ. V lost 0 bases and J lost 9; bases outside the gene matches: 10. The CDR3 is made up of 16 amino acids.

V and J are TRBV5-8 and TRBJ2-3; tentative D call: TRBD1 (6 bases). V was pared by 4 bases and J by 2 bases, with 14 bases between. The CDR3 is 15 residues long. CDR1 is SGHTS and CDR2 is YDEGEE in the germline V gene. CDR3 in amino acids: CASSPGQKVTDTQYF. CDR3 DNA sequence: TGTGCCAGCAGCCCGGGACAAAAAGTCACAGATACGCAGTATTTT.

V is TRBV6-6 and J is TRBJ2-1; TRBD1 might be the D (6 bases). Trimming removed 6 bases at V and 7 bases at J, with 13 bases between. Germline assignment: CDR1 MNHNY and CDR2 SVGAGI (reference sequence). The CDR3 is 13 amino acids. The CDR3 nucleotides are TGTGCCAGCAGACCGACAGGAATAAATGAGCAGTTCTTC. It is translated as CASRPTGINEQFF.

This clone was detected a few times. The rearrangement links TRBV7-9 to TRBJ2-1, with 8 bases matching TRBD2. J was trimmed by 10 bases and V by 5 bases; bases with no gene match: 7. Germline values: CDR1 SEHNR, CDR2 FQNEAQ (reference sequence). CDR3 length: 13 residues. CDR3 nucleotides: TGTGCCAGCAGCATAAGCGGGGGATCGGAGCAGTTCTTC. Encoded protein: CASSISGGSEQFF.

This rearrangement joins TRBV7-8 to TRBJ1-3; D remains ambiguous. Germline V CDR1 and CDR2: SGHVS, FQNEAQ. Trimming removed 1 base at V and 0 bases at J, with 10 bases between. The CDR3 loop spans 16 amino acids. The CDR3 here is CASSLDAGPSGNTIYF. The DNA of the CDR3 is TGTGCCAGCAGCTTAGATGCCGGACCCTCTGGAAACACCATATATTTT.

V usage is TRBV19 and J usage is TRBJ2-3; TRBD1 matches at 8 bases. The junction had 14 bases not matched to a gene; V was cut back by 5 bases and J by 4 bases. This CDR3 spans 17 amino acids. Germline V gene data show CDR1 as LNHDA and CDR2 as SQIVND (reference sequence). In DNA, the CDR3 is TGTGCCAGTAGTCTGTATCCGGGACAGGTGGGAGCAGATACGCAGTATTTT. Translating it yields CASSLYPGQVGADTQYF.

V gene TRBV7-2 combines with J gene TRBJ2-3; D might be TRBD1 (6 bases). Trimming took off 3 bases at V and 4 bases at J, with 11 bases between the two ends. Per germline, CDR1 SGHTA and CDR2 FQGNSA. The CDR3 is made up of 14 amino acids. This CDR3 reads CASSLNRVADTQYF. The CDR3 DNA reads TGTGCCAGCAGCTTGAACAGGGTGGCAGATACGCAGTATTTT.

This clone is a singleton in its sample. This chain links TRBV15 with TRBJ1-1; 7 nucleotides match TRBD1. The CDR3 loop spans 15 amino acids. Germline CDR1 LNHNV, CDR2 YYDKDF (reference sequence). V trimming: 2 bases; J trimming: 1 base; junction bases outside the gene matches: 4. The CDR3 loop is CATSRSGQANTEAFF. CDR3 DNA: TGTGCCACCAGCAGAAGCGGACAGGCGAACACTGAAGCTTTCTTT. The full variable domain, with the rest looked up from reference TRBV15 and TRBJ1-1, is DAMVIQNPRYQVTQFGKPVTLSCSQTLNHNVMYWYQQKSSQAPKLLFHYYDKDFNNEADTPDNFQSRRPNTSFCFLDIRSPGLGDTAMYLCATSRSGQANTEAFFGQGTRLTVV.

This chain links TRBV2 with TRBJ2-6, with 8 bases fitting TRBD1. Trimming removed 9 bases from V and 0 bases from J; junction bases left unmatched: 4. The CDR3 runs 15 residues. CDR1 SNHLY and CDR2 FYNNEI come from the germline V gene. CDR3 DNA sequence: TGTGCCAGGGACAGGGTTTACTCTGGGGCCAACGTCCTGACTTTC. This sequence encodes CARDRVYSGANVLTF.

V and J are TRBV7-6 and TRBJ2-7; 8 bases agree with TRBD1. Germline assignment: CDR1 SGHVS and CDR2 FNYEAQ. This CDR3 has 15 amino acids. Trimming at V came to 5 bases and at J to 1 base, leaving 7 bases not matched to a gene. This CDR3 reads CASSSRTGPSYEQYF. The CDR3 nucleotides read TGTGCCAGCAGCAGTAGGACAGGGCCATCCTACGAGCAGTACTTC.

The V call is TRBV9, the J call TRBJ2-7; 12 nucleotides match TRBD1. Germline CDR1 is SGDLS and CDR2 is YYNGEE. The length of the CDR3 is 16 residues. Germline trimming cut 4 bases from V and 6 bases from J; bases unmatched to any gene: 11. CDR3 coding DNA: TGTGCCAGCAGCCCCACAACCGGGACAGGGGGCCGCGAGCAGTACTTC. Its protein is CASSPTTGTGGREQYF.

The CDR3 DNA follows: TGTGCCAGCAGTCCCCCTACTCACGAGCAGTACTTC. The encoded protein is CASSPPTHEQYF. The chain links TRBV28 to TRBJ2-7, with D unclear. Between the trimmed V and J ends, which lost 5 bases and 5 bases, there was a span of 10 bases. In germline, CDR1 is MDHEN, CDR2 SYDVKM. This CDR3 contains 12 residues.